The 10 T cell receptor beta chains below come from one sample, sequenced in a study of T cells in Graves' hyperthyroidism and ophthalmopathy. There were TCR beta CDR3 regions amplified from RNA transcripts. Initially, a first-round RT-PCR of the TCR CDR3 employed the HTBI primer set. Each CDR3 protein gets one entry after TCRdb re-called the multiplex PCR reads with MiXCR. The sample yields tens of thousands of distinct CDR3 sequences, around half seen once. The material sequenced was blood. Source of these receptors: a woman between 25 and 40 years old with Graves' ophthalmopathy.

This clonotype was detected only a few times. This chain uses TRBV2 with TRBJ1-2, with TRBD1 matching 7 bases. This CDR3 contains 14 residues. The ends lost 4 bases at V and 2 bases at J; junction bases unmatched: 4. Germline loops: CDR1 SNHLY, CDR2 FYNNEI. CDR3 amino acids: CASSATGVNYGYTF. As DNA, the CDR3 is TGTGCCAGCAGTGCAACAGGGGTGAACTATGGCTACACCTTC.

About this clonotype itself: The missing conserved phenylalanine or tryptophan at the end of this CDR3 makes a read error likely. Because the CDR3's place on the DNA is in doubt, the DNA is left out and the CDR3 is given as listed by TCRdb. The rearrangement joins TRBV5-4 to TRBJ2-2; the tabulated D call, TRBD2, remains unverified against the DNA. Both ends counted, the CDR3 spans 8 residues. Germline V gene sequence: CDR1 SGHNT, CDR2 YYREEE (reference sequence). The CDR3 loop reads CASSQGLA.

The chain uses TRBV6-4 and TRBJ2-2; 13 bases match TRBD2. Germline values: CDR1 MRHNA, CDR2 SNTAGT. The junction had 12 bases not matched to a gene; V was cut back by 6 bases and J by 8 bases. This CDR3 comprises 17 residues. CDR3 region: CASRTGTSGAELGELFF. In nucleotides, the CDR3 is TGTGCCAGCAGAACCGGGACTAGCGGGGCCGAACTGGGGGAGCTGTTTTTT.

This sequence joins TRBV14 and TRBJ2-1, with a tentative D call TRBD2 (7 bases). Trimming removed 1 base at V and 12 bases at J, with 22 bases between. Germline values: CDR1 SGHDN, CDR2 FVKESK. The CDR3 totals 16 residues. The CDR3 sequence is CASSQGPWAGEGGQFF. The CDR3 DNA follows: TGTGCCAGCAGCCAAGGGCCTTGGGCAGGGGAGGGTGGGCAGTTCTTC.

This clonotype occurred many times. This sequence joins TRBV5-1 and TRBJ1-4; 9 bases agree with TRBD1. With 4 bases clipped from V and 7 bases from J, the junction kept 5 bases outside the gene matches. Germline V gene lookup returns CDR1 SGHRS and CDR2 YFSETQ. The CDR3 is made up of 14 amino acids. The CDR3 coding sequence is TGCGCCAGCAGCCCGGGACAGGGTAGTGAAAAACTGTTTTTT. Translation gives CASSPGQGSEKLFF.

This clonotype was detected only once. The chain uses TRBV2 and TRBJ2-7; 7 nucleotides agree with TRBD1. The ends lost 4 bases at V and 2 bases at J; junction bases unmatched: 8. In germline, CDR1 is SNHLY, CDR2 FYNNEI. The CDR3 contains 15 residues. The CDR3 sequence: CASSGGRGIAYEQYF. The CDR3 DNA sequence: TGTGCCAGCAGTGGGGGCAGGGGGATTGCCTACGAGCAGTACTTC.

This clonotype was counted many times. J is TRBJ1-5 and V is TRBV28; 7 bases align to TRBD1. CDR1 is MDHEN and CDR2 is SYDVKM in the germline V gene. The CDR3 is made up of 12 amino acids. The J segment lost 4 bases and the V segment lost 8 bases, leaving 2 bases of the junction unmatched. The CDR3 nucleotides are TGTGCCAGCCAGACAGGGAATCAGCCCCAGCATTTT. This encodes CASQTGNQPQHF.

This chain uses TRBV12-3 or TRBV12-4 with TRBJ1-4; D is perhaps TRBD1 (5 bases). The CDR3 consists of 14 residues. The V and J ends lost 1 base and 3 bases respectively, with 6 bases between them. The CDR3 DNA sequence: TGTGCCAGCAGTTTAGGACAGTCTAATGAAAAACTGTTTTTT. It is translated as CASSLGQSNEKLFF.

V is TRBV2 and J is TRBJ2-7; 8 nucleotides align to TRBD1. Trimming took 6 bases from V and 0 from J; bases not matched to a gene: 10. The germline V gene has CDR1 SNHLY and CDR2 FYNNEI. The CDR3 loop spans 16 amino acids. The CDR3 DNA reads as TGTGCCAGCAGCCTACAAGGACAGGGTAGCTCCTACGAGCAGTACTTC. Protein product: CASSLQGQGSSYEQYF. Combining the CDR3 with reference TRBV2 and TRBJ2-7 gives the whole variable domain EPEVTQTPSHQVTQMGQEVILRCVPISNHLYFYWYRQILGQKVEFLVSFYNNEISEKSEIFDDQFSVERPDGSNFTLKIRSTKLEDSAMYFCASSLQGQGSSYEQYFGPGTRLTVT.

A remark on this clonotype: This may be a read error: a much more frequent sequence differs by one nucleotide. This chain connects TRBV4-1 to TRBJ2-1, with TRBD2 identical over 9 bases. The CDR3 spans 17 residues. Germline lookup yields CDR1 MGHRA and CDR2 YSYEKL. Trimming at V came to 4 bases and at J to 9 bases, leaving 16 bases not matched to a gene. CDR3 loop: CASSRSIAGVFSSEQFF. The CDR3 DNA is TGCGCCAGCAGCCGATCAATAGCGGGAGTCTTCTCCAGTGAGCAGTTCTTC.